A selection of T cell receptor beta chains follows, all from one sample in a study of blood T cell repertoires in COVID-19. Sequencing used immunoSEQ multiplex PCR; TCRdb keeps in-frame clones, though not all of them. The data show 100,000 to 150,000 clones, around 81% seen once. The material sequenced was peripheral blood. These receptors originate from a man aged 55 to 70 with acute or convalescent COVID-19. Each CDR3 is given with its conserved first and last residue. A D gene is named only where the DNA matches it firmly. The size of a clone is reported for some rows only, either as once, few or many, or as a class for expanded clones.

abundance	j_gene	v_gene	d_gene	CDR3aa	CDR3nt
-	TRBJ1-1	TRBV5-4	-	CASSFTGFRNTEAFF	TGTGCCAGCAGCTTCACAGGTTTCCGGAACACTGAAGCTTTCTTT
few	TRBJ1-3	TRBV24-1	TRBD1	CATSDLGQGGNTIYF	TGTGCCACCAGTGATTTGGGACAGGGGGGAAACACCATATATTTT
once	TRBJ2-1	TRBV7-9	TRBD1	CASSLGQGVKNEQFF	TGTGCCAGCAGCTTGGGACAGGGCGTAAAGAATGAGCAGTTCTTC
-	TRBJ2-7	TRBV21-1	-	CASSKAGGETSYEQYF	TGTGCCAGCAGCAAAGCGGGGGGGGAAACCTCCTACGAGCAGTACTTC
-	TRBJ1-1	TRBV27	TRBD1	CASRYTGGSTEAFF	TGTGCCAGTAGGTATACAGGGGGCAGTACTGAAGCTTTCTTT
few	TRBJ2-2	TRBV7-8	-	CASGEENTGELFF	TGTGCCAGCGGAGAAGAGAACACCGGGGAGCTGTTTTTT
-	TRBJ1-2	TRBV7-9	-	CASSSQGFYGYTF	TGTGCCAGCAGCTCGCAGGGGTTCTATGGCTACACCTTC
few	TRBJ2-7	TRBV19	-	CASSSADEQYF	TGTGCCAGTAGTAGTGCGGACGAGCAGTACTTC
once	TRBJ2-7	TRBV14	TRBD1	CASSQDLDDRGAYEQYF	TGTGCCAGCAGCCAAGATCTAGACGACAGGGGGGCGTACGAGCAGTACTTC
-	TRBJ2-2	TRBV7-3	-	CASSSGWNTGELFF	TGTGCCAGCAGCTCAGGGTGGAACACCGGGGAGCTGTTTTTT
-	TRBJ2-1	TRBV6-5	TRBD2	CASSYSSGTRIYEQFF	TGTGCCAGCAGTTACTCCTCCGGGACTAGGATCTATGAGCAGTTCTTC
-	TRBJ1-3	TRBV6-5	-	CASIRTGGFGNTIYF	TGTGCCAGCATCCGCACTGGCGGGTTCGGAAACACCATATATTTT
-	TRBJ2-7	TRBV28	-	CASSFPAGREQYF	TGTGCCAGCAGTTTTCCTGCAGGGCGCGAGCAGTACTTC
-	TRBJ2-5	TRBV28	TRBD2	CASRFTSGETQYF	TGTGCCAGCAGGTTTACTAGCGGAGAGACCCAGTACTTC
-	TRBJ1-6	TRBV30	TRBD1	CAWSRQGASYNSPLHF	TGTGCCTGGAGTAGACAGGGTGCCTCCTATAATTCACCCCTCCACTTT
-	TRBJ2-1	TRBV5-6	-	CASSLVSFGGASYNEQFF	TGTGCCAGCAGCTTGGTTTCCTTTGGGGGGGCCTCCTACAATGAGCAGTTCTTC
-	TRBJ1-2	TRBV7-9	-	CASSPGRFDYGYTF	TGTGCCAGCAGCCCCGGGAGGTTCGACTATGGCTACACCTTC
-	TRBJ2-1	TRBV7-9	-	CASSLSPLGSGYNEQFF	TGTGCCAGCAGCTTAAGCCCCCTCGGTAGCGGTTACAATGAGCAGTTCTTC
-	TRBJ2-3	TRBV24-1	TRBD2	CATSSGLAGGSTDTQYF	TGTGCCACCAGCTCGGGACTAGCGGGAGGTAGCACAGATACGCAGTATTTT
few	TRBJ1-2	TRBV2	-	CASSGIPSATNYGYTF	TGTGCCAGCAGCGGGATCCCGAGTGCAACTAACTATGGCTACACCTTC
once	TRBJ1-4	TRBV29-1	TRBD1	CSVGTAYLEGGLFF	TGCAGCGTGGGGACAGCGTACCTTGAGGGGGGACTGTTTTTT
-	TRBJ2-3	TRBV4-1	TRBD2	CASSQEYPGGNTQYF	TGCGCCAGCAGCCAGGAGTACCCGGGGGGTAATACGCAGTATTTT